What follows is one T cell receptor (beta chain) and its context. Its antigen is not known. This sample was included in a study of OX40 agonist ivuxolimab in advanced cancers. Study in general: Those enrolled were roughly 80% male, with a mean age of approximately 60 years and ages from 23 to 79. Under the entry rules, prior anti-PD-1, anti-PD-L1 or anti-CTLA-4 therapy was allowed, and approximately 40% had some. Study-wide points: CD4+ and CD8+ blood T cells expanded clonally by week 6 at 0.1 to 3.0 mg/kg.

Clones were sequenced by immunoSEQ multiplex PCR, and TCRdb holds only the in-frame ones, with some missing. The table records just under 20,000 clones, around 83% of them present only once. Trimming took 1 base from V and 2 from J, leaving 9 bases between them. This CDR3 is built from 14 residues. Germline CDR1 and CDR2: GTSNPN and SVGIG (reference sequence). This TCR came from an adult with an advanced solid tumor such as melanoma, head and neck, liver or kidney cancer. This sequence joins TRBV30 and TRBJ1-5, with a weak D call TRBD1 (6 bases). The source was CD4+ or CD8+ T cells sorted from blood, collected in a trial of the OX40 agonist ivuxolimab. CDR3 DNA sequence: TGTGCCTGGAGTGAGGGGGGGGGCAATCAGCCCCAGCATTTT. This encodes CAWSEGGGNQPQHF. Full variable domain (outside the CDR3, taken from reference TRBV30 and TRBJ1-5): SQTIHQWPATLVQPVGSPLSLECTVEGTSNPNLYWYRQAAGRGLQLLFYSVGIGQISSEVPQNLSASRPQDRQFILSSKKLLLSDSGFYLCAWSEGGGNQPQHFGDGTRLSIL.